The rows below give T cell receptor beta chains drawn from one sample of a study of long-term antiretroviral therapy in people with HIV. Libraries were prepared by immunoSEQ multiplex PCR; TCRdb keeps only in-frame clonotypes and omits some of them. This table has approximately 39,000 clones, around 85% appearing once. The sequencing used unsorted PBMCs, collected 1.5 years after starting antiretroviral therapy. Receptor source: a man between 18 and 29 years old with HIV. CDR3s include the opening cysteine and the closing phenylalanine or tryptophan. The order of the fields is J gene, V gene, D gene, clone size, CDR3 DNA, CDR3 protein. D genes are given only for firm matches. Size is omitted from some rows. Given values are once, few, many or a class for expanded clones.

>TRBJ1-4|TRBV4-3|TRBD1|-
TGCGCCAGCAGCCAAAGGCAGGGGGCTGAAAAACTGTTTTTT
CASSQRQGAEKLFF
>TRBJ2-1|TRBV5-1|-|-
TGCGCCAGCAGCTTGGGAGGGACTGGATACAATGAGCAGTTCTTC
CASSLGGTGYNEQFF
>TRBJ1-5|TRBV28|TRBD1|once
TGTGCCAGCAGGCCCAGGGGGATTCCCGATAGCAATCAGCCCCAGCATTTT
CASRPRGIPDSNQPQHF
>TRBJ2-3|TRBV5-1|TRBD2|-
TGCGCCAGCAGCTTGGGACTAGCTGCAGATACGCAGTATTTT
CASSLGLAADTQYF
>TRBJ2-7|TRBV27|-|-
TGTGCCAGCAGTTTAGGCAGGGAGAGCGAGCAGTACTTC
CASSLGRESEQYF
>TRBJ2-5|TRBV5-8|TRBD2|-
TGTGCCAGCAGCGAAGGGAGGGGTGGAAAGACCCAGTACTTC
CASSEGRGGKTQYF
>TRBJ2-7|TRBV5-4|TRBD2|-
TGTGCCAGCAGCTGGGGGGGACTAGCGGACGAGCAGTACTTC
CASSWGGLADEQYF
>TRBJ1-1|TRBV27|-|once
TGTGCCAGCAGTCTGACAGTACGTACTGAAGCTTTCTTT
CASSLTVRTEAFF
>TRBJ2-5|TRBV10-3|-|-
TGTGCCATCAGTGACGTCGGCGATGCCCAAGAGACCCAGTACTTC
CAISDVGDAQETQYF
>TRBJ2-5|TRBV19|-|-
TGTGCCAGTAGTAGGGCGTACCAAGAGACCCAGTACTTC
CASSRAYQETQYF
>TRBJ1-1|TRBV18|-|few
TGTGCCAGCTCACCAACGCCGGGGATGAACACTGAAGCTTTCTTT
CASSPTPGMNTEAFF
>TRBJ1-5|TRBV27|-|-
TGTGCCAGCAGTTCTCAGGGACGTCAGCCCCAGCATTTT
CASSSQGRQPQHF
>TRBJ2-7|TRBV5-1|-|-
TGCGCCAGCAGCCCGGAGGGCTACGAGCAGTACTTC
CASSPEGYEQYF
>TRBJ2-7|TRBV10-3|TRBD2|once
TGTGCCATCAGGGTAGCGGGGTCCTACGAGCAGTACTTC
CAIRVAGSYEQYF
>TRBJ1-3|TRBV9|-|-
TGTGCCAGCAGCGTAGGACCCGGAAACACCATATATTTT
CASSVGPGNTIYF
>TRBJ2-1|TRBV29-1|TRBD2|-
TGCAGCGTTGAAGGGACTAGCTCATCGAGCTCCTACAATGAGCAGTTCTTC
CSVEGTSSSSSYNEQFF
>TRBJ2-7|TRBV14|-|-
TGTGCCAGCAGCCGCAGACAGGAAAACTACGAGCAGTACTTC
CASSRRQENYEQYF
>TRBJ2-2|TRBV7-9|-|-
TGTGCCAGCAGCTTATCGTTAGCCCCCGGGGAGCTGTTTTTT
CASSLSLAPGELFF
>TRBJ2-3|TRBV7-2|-|-
TGTGCCAGCACCCCCGGGCACCAATTAGATACGCAGTATTTT
CASTPGHQLDTQYF
>TRBJ2-1|TRBV19|TRBD2|-
TGTGCCAGTAGATTACTAGCGGGAGGGAACAATGAGCAGTTCTTC
CASRLLAGGNNEQFF
>TRBJ2-2|TRBV25-1|-|once
TGTGCCAGCAGCCCCACAATTCACGCCGGGGAGCTGTTTTTT
CASSPTIHAGELFF
>TRBJ2-3|TRBV30|TRBD2|-
TGTGCCTGGACCATAGCGGGAGGGAGGAATACGCAGTATTTT
CAWTIAGGRNTQYF
>TRBJ2-5|TRBV19|TRBD2|-
TGTGCCAGTACCCGGGGACTAGCTGGAGGGGAGACCCAGTACTTC
CASTRGLAGGETQYF
>TRBJ2-7|TRBV20-1|-|-
TGCAGTGCTAGAGCGGGGGAGCAGTACTTC
CSARAGEQYF
>TRBJ1-5|TRBV4-3|-|-
TGCGCCAGCAGCCAATACGTAGGGGCCTTGGGCCTTGATCAGCCCCAGCATTTT
CASSQYVGALGLDQPQHF